This is a list of T cell receptor beta chains from one sample in a study of cytomegalovirus exposure and HLA in healthy donors. This table comes from immunoSEQ multiplex PCR, and its TCRdb copy is limited to in-frame clones, with some not included. Among approximately 160,000 clones listed, about 64% were seen once. The sample was PBMCs. The receptor source for this set is a man aged 50 to 59 in good health and CMV-seronegative. CDR3s include the opening cysteine and the closing phenylalanine or tryptophan. A D gene is named only where the DNA matches it firmly. Size values are once, few and many counts, or a class for expanded clones, and some rows have none.

clone_size	j_call	v_call	d_call	cdr3_nt	cdr3_aa
NA	TRBJ1-1	TRBV5-6	TRBD1	TGTGCCAGCAGCCCCGAGACAGGGGGCTCGTACACTGAAGCTTTCTTT	CASSPETGGSYTEAFF
NA	TRBJ1-4	TRBV19	TRBD1	TGTGCCAGTACAGTACAGGGGAGTGAAAAACTGTTTTTT	CASTVQGSEKLFF
few	TRBJ2-6	TRBV6-5	TRBD1	TGTGCCAGCAGTTATGGACAGGGGTTCGCCAACGTCCTGACTTTC	CASSYGQGFANVLTF
NA	TRBJ1-1	TRBV14	NA	TGTGCCAGCAGCCGTCAGTTAACTGAAGCTTTCTTT	CASSRQLTEAFF
NA	TRBJ2-3	TRBV7-6	TRBD2	TGTGCCAGCAGTCTAGGACTAGCGGGGAACACAGATACGCAGTATTTT	CASSLGLAGNTDTQYF
NA	TRBJ2-3	TRBV7-2	NA	TGTGCCAGCAGCTTAGGATCGGTGATTATGGCAGATACGCAGTATTTT	CASSLGSVIMADTQYF
NA	TRBJ1-3	TRBV27	NA	TGTGCCAGCAGACCGGGGAGCTCTGGAAACACCATATATTTT	CASRPGSSGNTIYF
NA	TRBJ2-5	TRBV5-1	NA	TGCGCCAGCAGCCGCACCAACCGGCAGGGGAGGGGAGAGACCCAGTACTTC	CASSRTNRQGRGETQYF
NA	TRBJ2-3	TRBV7-2	TRBD2	TGTGCCAGCAGCTTAGCCCCACTAGCGGGGGGGCCAGATACGCAGTATTTT	CASSLAPLAGGPDTQYF
few	TRBJ1-3	TRBV7-3	NA	TGTGCCAGCAGCCCCGGGGGAAACACCATATATTTT	CASSPGGNTIYF
NA	TRBJ2-7	TRBV27	NA	TGTGCCAGTTCCGCGACAGCAGCCTACGAGCAGTACTTC	CASSATAAYEQYF
NA	TRBJ1-6	TRBV4-1	TRBD1	TGCGCCAGCAGCCAGATGGACAGGGGGAATTCACCCCTCCACTTT	CASSQMDRGNSPLHF
NA	TRBJ2-1	TRBV6-1	NA	TGTGCCAGCAGTGAAGAGGGGGGGGCTACCCTCTACAATGAGCAGTTCTTC	CASSEEGGATLYNEQFF
NA	TRBJ2-4	TRBV2	NA	TGTGCCAGCAATGGGGCAAACATTCAGTACTTC	CASNGANIQYF
few	TRBJ1-2	TRBV6-1	NA	TGTGCCAGCAGTGAACTCGGGAGGGTCGGGGTAGCTAACTATGGCTACACCTTC	CASSELGRVGVANYGYTF